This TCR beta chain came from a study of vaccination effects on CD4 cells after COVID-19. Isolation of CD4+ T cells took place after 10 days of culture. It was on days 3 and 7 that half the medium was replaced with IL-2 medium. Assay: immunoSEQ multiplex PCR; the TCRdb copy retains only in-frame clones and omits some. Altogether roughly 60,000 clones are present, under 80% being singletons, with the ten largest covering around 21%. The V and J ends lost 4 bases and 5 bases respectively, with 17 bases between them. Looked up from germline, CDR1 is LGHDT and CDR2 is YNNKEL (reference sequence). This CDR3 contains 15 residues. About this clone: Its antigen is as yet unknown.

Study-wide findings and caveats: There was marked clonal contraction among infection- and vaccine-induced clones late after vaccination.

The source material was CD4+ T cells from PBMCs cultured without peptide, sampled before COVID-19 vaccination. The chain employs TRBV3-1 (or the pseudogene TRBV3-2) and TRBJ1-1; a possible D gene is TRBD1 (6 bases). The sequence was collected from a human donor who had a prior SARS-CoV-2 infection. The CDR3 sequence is CASSPYYRVGTEAFF. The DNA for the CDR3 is TGTGCCAGCAGCCCCTATTACAGGGTGGGGACTGAAGCTTTCTTT.